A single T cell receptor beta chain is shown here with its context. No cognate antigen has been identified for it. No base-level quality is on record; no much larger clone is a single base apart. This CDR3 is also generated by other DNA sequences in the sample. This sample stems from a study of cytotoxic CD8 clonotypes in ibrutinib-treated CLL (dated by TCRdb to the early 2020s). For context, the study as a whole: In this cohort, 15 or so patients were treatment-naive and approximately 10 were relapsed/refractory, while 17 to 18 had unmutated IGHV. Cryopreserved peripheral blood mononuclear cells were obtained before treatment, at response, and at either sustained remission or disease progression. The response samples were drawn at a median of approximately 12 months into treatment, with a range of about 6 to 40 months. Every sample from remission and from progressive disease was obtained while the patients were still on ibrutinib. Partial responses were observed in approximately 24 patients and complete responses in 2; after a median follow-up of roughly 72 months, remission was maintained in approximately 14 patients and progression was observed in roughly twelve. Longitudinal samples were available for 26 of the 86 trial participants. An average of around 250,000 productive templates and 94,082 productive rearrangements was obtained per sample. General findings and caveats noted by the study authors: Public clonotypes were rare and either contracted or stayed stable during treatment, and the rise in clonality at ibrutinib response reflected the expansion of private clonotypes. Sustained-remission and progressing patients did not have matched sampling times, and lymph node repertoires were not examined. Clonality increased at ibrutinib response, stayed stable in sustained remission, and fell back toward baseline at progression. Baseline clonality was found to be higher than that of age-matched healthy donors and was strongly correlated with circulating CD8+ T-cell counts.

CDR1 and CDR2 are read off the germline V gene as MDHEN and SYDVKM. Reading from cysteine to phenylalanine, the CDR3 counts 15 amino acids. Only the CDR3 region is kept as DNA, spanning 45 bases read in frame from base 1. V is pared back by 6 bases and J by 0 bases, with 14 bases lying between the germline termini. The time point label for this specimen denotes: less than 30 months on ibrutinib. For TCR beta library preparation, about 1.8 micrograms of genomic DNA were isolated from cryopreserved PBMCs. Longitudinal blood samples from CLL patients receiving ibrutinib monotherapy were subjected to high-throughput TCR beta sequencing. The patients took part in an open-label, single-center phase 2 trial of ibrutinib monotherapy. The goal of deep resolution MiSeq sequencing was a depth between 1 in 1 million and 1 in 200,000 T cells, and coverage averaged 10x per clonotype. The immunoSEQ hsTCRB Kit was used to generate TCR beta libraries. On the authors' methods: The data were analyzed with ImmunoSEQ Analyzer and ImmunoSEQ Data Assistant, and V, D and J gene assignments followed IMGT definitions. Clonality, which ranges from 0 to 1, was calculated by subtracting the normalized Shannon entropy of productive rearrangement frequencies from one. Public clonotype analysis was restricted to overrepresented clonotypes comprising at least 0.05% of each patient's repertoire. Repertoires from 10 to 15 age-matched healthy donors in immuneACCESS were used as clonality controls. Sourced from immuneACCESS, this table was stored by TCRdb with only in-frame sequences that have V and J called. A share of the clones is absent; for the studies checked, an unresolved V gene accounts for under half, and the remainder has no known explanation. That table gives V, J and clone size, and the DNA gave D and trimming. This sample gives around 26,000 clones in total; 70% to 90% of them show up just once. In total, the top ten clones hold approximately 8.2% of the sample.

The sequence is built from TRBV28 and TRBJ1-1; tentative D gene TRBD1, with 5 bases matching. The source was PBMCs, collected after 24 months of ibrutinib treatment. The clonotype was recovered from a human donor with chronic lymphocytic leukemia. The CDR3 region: CASSLEGRLNTEAFF. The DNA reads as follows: TGTGCCAGCAGCTTAGAGGGACGGTTGAACACTGAAGCTTTCTTT.